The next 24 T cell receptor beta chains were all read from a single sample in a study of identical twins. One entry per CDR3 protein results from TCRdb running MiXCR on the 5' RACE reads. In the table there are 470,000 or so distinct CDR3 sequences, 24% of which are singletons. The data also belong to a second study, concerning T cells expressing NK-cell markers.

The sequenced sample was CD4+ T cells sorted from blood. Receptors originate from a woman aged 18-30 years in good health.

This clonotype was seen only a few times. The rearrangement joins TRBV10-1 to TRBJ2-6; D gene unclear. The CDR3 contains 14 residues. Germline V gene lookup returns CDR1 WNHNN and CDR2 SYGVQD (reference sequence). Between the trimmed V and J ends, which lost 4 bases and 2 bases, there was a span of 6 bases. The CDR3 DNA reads TGCGCCAGCAGTGCATGGCCTGGGGCCAACGTCCTGACTTTC. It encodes CASSAWPGANVLTF.

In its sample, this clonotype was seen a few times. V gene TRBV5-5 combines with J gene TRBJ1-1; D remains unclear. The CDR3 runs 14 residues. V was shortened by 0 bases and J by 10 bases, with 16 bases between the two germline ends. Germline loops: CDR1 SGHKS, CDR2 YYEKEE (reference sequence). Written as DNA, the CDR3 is TGTGCCAGCAGCTTGGAGGCGGATAAAACGCGAGCTTTCTTT. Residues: CASSLEADKTRAFF.

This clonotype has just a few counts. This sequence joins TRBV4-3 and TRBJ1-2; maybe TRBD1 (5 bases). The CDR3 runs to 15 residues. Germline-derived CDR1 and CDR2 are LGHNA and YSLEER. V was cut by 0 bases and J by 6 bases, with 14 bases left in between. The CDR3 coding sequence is TGCGCCAGCAGCCAAGATTCGGCGGCCAGGGATGGCTACACCTTC. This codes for CASSQDSAARDGYTF.

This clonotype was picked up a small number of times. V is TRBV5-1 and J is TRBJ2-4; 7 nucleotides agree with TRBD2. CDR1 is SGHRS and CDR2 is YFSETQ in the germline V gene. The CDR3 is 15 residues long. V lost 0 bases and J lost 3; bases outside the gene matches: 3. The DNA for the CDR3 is TGCGCCAGCAGCTTGGCGGGGGGAGACAAAAACATTCAGTACTTC. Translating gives CASSLAGGDKNIQYF.

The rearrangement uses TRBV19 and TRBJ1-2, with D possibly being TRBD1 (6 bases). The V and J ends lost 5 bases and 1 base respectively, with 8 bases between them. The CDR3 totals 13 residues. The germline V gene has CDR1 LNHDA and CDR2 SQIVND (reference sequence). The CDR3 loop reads CASSRQDNYGYTF. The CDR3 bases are TGTGCCAGTAGTCGACAGGATAACTATGGCTACACCTTC.

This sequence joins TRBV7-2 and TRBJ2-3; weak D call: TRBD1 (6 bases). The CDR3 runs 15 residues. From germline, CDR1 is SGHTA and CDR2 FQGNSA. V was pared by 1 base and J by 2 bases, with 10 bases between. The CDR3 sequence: CASSLGQGPTDTQYF. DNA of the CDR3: TGTGCCAGCAGCTTAGGTCAGGGGCCCACAGATACGCAGTATTTT.

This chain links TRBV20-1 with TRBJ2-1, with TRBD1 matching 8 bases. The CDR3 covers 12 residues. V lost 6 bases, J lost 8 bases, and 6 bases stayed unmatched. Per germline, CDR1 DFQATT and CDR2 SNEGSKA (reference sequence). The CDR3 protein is CSAGQGADEQFF. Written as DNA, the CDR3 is TGCAGTGCCGGGCAGGGGGCCGATGAGCAGTTCTTC.

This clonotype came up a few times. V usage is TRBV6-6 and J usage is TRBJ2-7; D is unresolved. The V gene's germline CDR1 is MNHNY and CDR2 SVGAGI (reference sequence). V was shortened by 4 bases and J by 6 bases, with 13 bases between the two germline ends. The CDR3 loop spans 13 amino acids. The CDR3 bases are TGTGCCAGCAGTTTTCAGCGAATTCTCGAGCAGTACTTC. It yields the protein CASSFQRILEQYF.

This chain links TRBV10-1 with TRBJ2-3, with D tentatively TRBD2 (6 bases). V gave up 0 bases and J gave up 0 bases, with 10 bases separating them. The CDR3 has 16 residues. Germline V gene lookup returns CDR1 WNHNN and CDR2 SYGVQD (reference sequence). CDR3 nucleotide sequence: TGCGCCAGCAGTGAGTCGTCTAGCGCCAGCACAGATACGCAGTATTTT. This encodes CASSESSSASTDTQYF.

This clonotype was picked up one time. This chain's CDR3 is CASSKSRDNEKLFF. CDR3 DNA: TGTGCCAGCAGCAAATCCCGTGATAATGAAAAACTGTTTTTT. The genes are TRBV21-1 and TRBJ1-4; the DNA was not used to check the table's D call, TRBD1. TRBV21-1 is noted as a pseudogene. CDR3 length: 14 residues.

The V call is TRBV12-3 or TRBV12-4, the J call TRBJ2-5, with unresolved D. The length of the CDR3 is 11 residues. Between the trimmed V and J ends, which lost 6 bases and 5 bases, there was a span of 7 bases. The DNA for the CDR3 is TGTGCCAGCAGGGAAAGGGAGACCCAGTACTTC. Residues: CASRERETQYF.

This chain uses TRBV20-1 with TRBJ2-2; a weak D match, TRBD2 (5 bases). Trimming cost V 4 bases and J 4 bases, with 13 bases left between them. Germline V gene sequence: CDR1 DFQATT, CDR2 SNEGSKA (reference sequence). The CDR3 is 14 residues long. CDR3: CSAKGRRPTGELFF. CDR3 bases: TGCAGTGCTAAGGGCCGGAGGCCCACCGGGGAGCTGTTTTTT.

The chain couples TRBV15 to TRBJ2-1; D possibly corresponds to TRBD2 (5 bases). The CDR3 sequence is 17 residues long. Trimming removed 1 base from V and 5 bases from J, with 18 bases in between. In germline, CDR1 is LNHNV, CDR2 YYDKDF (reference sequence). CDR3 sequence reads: CATSRARLPLKDNEQFF. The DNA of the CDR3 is TGTGCCACCAGCAGAGCCCGACTACCCCTCAAAGACAATGAGCAGTTCTTC. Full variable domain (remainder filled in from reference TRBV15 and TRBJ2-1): DAMVIQNPRYQVTQFGKPVTLSCSQTLNHNVMYWYQQKSSQAPKLLFHYYDKDFNNEADTPDNFQSRRPNTSFCFLDIRSPGLGDTAMYLCATSRARLPLKDNEQFFGPGTRLTVL.

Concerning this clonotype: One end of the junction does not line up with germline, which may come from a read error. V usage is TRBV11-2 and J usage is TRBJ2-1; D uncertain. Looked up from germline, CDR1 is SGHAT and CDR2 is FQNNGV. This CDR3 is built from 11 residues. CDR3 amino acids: CARSSARLQFF. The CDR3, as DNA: TGTGCCAGAAGCTCAGCCCGACTGCAGTTCTTC.

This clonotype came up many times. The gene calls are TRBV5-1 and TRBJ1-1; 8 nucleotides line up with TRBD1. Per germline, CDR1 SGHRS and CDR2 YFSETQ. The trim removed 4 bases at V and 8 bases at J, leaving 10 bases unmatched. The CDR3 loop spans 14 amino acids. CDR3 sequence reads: CASSRDGQGGEAFF. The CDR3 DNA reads TGCGCCAGCAGCAGGGACGGACAGGGCGGAGAAGCTTTCTTT.

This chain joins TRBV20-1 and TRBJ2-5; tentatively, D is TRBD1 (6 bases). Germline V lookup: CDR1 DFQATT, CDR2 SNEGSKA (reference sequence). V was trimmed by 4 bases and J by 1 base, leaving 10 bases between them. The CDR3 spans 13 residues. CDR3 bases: TGCAGTGCTACGGGACACATCCAAGAGACCCAGTACTTC. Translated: CSATGHIQETQYF.

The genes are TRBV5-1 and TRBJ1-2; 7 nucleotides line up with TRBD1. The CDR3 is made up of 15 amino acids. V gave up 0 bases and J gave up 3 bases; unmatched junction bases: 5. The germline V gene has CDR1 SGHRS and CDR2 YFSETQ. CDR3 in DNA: TGCGCCAGCAGCTTGGCGGGACAGTGGGACTATGGCTACACCTTC. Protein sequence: CASSLAGQWDYGYTF.

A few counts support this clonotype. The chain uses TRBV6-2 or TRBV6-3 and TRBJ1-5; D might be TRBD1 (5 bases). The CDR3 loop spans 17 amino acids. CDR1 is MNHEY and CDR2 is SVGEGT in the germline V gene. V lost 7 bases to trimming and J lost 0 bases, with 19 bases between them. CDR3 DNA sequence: TGTGCCAGCACCGTAACCACCCCAGGGTCTAGCAATCAGCCCCAGCATTTT. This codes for CASTVTTPGSSNQPQHF.

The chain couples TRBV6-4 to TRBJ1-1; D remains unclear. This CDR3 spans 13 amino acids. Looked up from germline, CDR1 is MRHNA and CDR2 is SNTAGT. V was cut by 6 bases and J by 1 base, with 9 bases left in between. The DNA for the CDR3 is TGTGCCAGCAGGGCGGGGAGGAACACTGAAGCTTTCTTT. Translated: CASRAGRNTEAFF.

CDR3 region: CASCRRFTNTGELFF. The CDR3 DNA follows: TGTGCCAGCTGTCGACGGTTTACTAACACCGGGGAGCTGTTTTTT. The chain joins TRBV6-1 to TRBJ2-2, with D uncertain. Germline CDR1 is MNHNS and CDR2 is SASEGT. The CDR3 contains 15 residues. V was trimmed by 8 bases and J by 2 bases, leaving 15 bases between them.

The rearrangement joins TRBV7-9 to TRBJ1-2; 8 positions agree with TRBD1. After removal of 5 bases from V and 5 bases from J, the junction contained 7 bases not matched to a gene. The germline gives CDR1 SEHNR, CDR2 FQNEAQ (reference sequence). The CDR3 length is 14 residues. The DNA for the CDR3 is TGTGCCAGCAGCGCGGGGACAGGAGAGTATGGCTACACCTTC. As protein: CASSAGTGEYGYTF.

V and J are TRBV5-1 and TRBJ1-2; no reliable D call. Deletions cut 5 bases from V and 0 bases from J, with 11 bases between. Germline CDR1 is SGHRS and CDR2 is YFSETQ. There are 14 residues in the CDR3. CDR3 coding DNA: TGCGCCAGCAGTCCAAGGGTAGCTAACTATGGCTACACCTTC. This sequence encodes CASSPRVANYGYTF. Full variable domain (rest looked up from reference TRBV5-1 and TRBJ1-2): KAGVTQTPRYLIKTRGQQVTLSCSPISGHRSVSWYQQTPGQGLQFLFEYFSETQRNKGNFPGRFSGRQFSNSRSEMNVSTLELGDSALYLCASSPRVANYGYTFGSGTRLTVV.

CDR3 sequence reads: CASSWGGRAEAFF. The CDR3 coding sequence is TGTGCCAGCAGCTGGGGGGGGAGGGCTGAAGCTTTCTTT. This chain uses TRBV5-5 with TRBJ1-1; a possible D gene is TRBD1 (5 bases). CDR3 length: 13 amino acids. Germline CDR1 is SGHKS and CDR2 is YYEKEE (reference sequence). The V end lost 3 bases, the J end lost 6 bases, and 12 bases lay between the germline ends.

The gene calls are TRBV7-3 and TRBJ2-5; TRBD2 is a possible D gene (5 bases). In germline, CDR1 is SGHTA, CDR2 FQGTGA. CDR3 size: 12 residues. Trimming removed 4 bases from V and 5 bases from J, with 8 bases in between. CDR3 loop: CASSSEGETQYF. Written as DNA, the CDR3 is TGTGCCAGCAGCTCTGAGGGCGAGACCCAGTACTTC.